This T cell receptor beta chain comes out of a study of blood T cells in healthy people across ages. Primers used in a second PCR of roughly 6 to 12 cycles were a sample-barcoded 5' primer and a J-beta primer mix. Each CDR3 protein gets one entry after TCRdb re-called the 5' RACE reads with MiXCR. The sample shows 1.5 million to 2 million distinct CDR3 sequences, approximately 28% of them seen only once. General study findings and limits: More naive CD4+ cells and higher diversity were found in long-lived than in aged donors.

CDR3 length equals 17 residues. The germline V gene has CDR1 DFQATT and CDR2 SNEGSKA (reference sequence). Trimming left V 0 bases short and J 6 bases short, with 22 bases between. Healthy Russian Caucasian donors spanned ages about 6 to 100 years. For every donor, a draw yielded around 10 milliliters of peripheral blood. As to this clonotype: The antigen remains undetermined.

The chain links TRBV20-1 to TRBJ2-3, with a weak D call TRBD1 (5 bases). The receptor was isolated from a woman in her twenties or thirties in good health. The sample comprised blood. The CDR3 DNA reads TGCAGTGCTAGAGATCGAGATAACAGGTGGGCAGGGGATACGCAGTATTTT. It specifies CSARDRDNRWAGDTQYF.